These 28 T cell receptor beta chains were all obtained from the same sample, sequenced in a study of blood T cell repertoires in COVID-19. Libraries were prepared by immunoSEQ multiplex PCR; TCRdb keeps only in-frame clonotypes and omits some of them. The data contain more than 150,000 clones, less than 90% of them singletons. Material: peripheral blood. Receptor source: a woman in her thirties or forties with acute or convalescent COVID-19.

This clone was seen a handful of times. The rearrangement uses TRBV28 and TRBJ1-5; 7 nucleotides align to TRBD1. This CDR3 spans 15 amino acids. V dropped 1 base and J dropped 7; count of bases not matched to a gene: 7. Germline lookup yields CDR1 MDHEN and CDR2 SYDVKM. DNA for the CDR3: TGTGCCAGCAGTTTATCTCACAGGGGAGCACAGCCCCAGCATTTT. Its translation is CASSLSHRGAQPQHF.

The V gene is TRBV7-8, the J gene TRBJ2-5, with a weak D call TRBD2 (5 bases). The V end was cut by 2 bases, the J end by 6 bases, with 13 bases between. The CDR3 runs 14 residues. The germline CDR1 and CDR2 sequences are SGHVS and FQNEAQ. CDR3 DNA: TGTGCCAGCAGCTTACTAGCCGGTGTCCAGACCCAGTACTTC. It translates to CASSLLAGVQTQYF.

This clone was picked up one time. The DNA of the CDR3 is TGTGCCAGCAGCTCGCCCTTAGCGACAGGACTCACAGATACGCAGTATTTT. It translates to CASSSPLATGLTDTQYF. The V and J genes are TRBV5-6 and TRBJ2-3, with a tentative D call TRBD1 (6 bases). Deletions cut 3 bases from V and 2 bases from J, with 19 bases between. CDR1 SGHDT and CDR2 YYEEEE come from the germline V gene. The CDR3 has 17 amino acids.

This clone was counted once. The V and J genes are TRBV7-8 and TRBJ2-1, with D maybe TRBD1 (6 bases). The CDR3 has 12 residues. Germline values: CDR1 SGHVS, CDR2 FQNEAQ. The V end lost 10 bases, the J end lost 7 bases, and 14 bases lay between the germline ends. Written as DNA, the CDR3 is TGTGCCACCAGGACAGATCGAAATGAGCAGTTCTTC. It encodes CATRTDRNEQFF.

The J gene is TRBJ2-7, the V gene TRBV7-2; D possibly corresponds to TRBD1 (7 bases). Germline-derived CDR1 and CDR2 are SGHTA and FQGNSA. V was shortened by 3 bases and J by 0 bases, with 12 bases between the two germline ends. This CDR3 comprises 15 residues. CDR3 DNA: TGTGCCAGCAGCTTCTACAGGGGAGGCTCCTACGAGCAGTACTTC. The encoded protein is CASSFYRGGSYEQYF.

V gene TRBV19 combines with J gene TRBJ1-5, with D uncertain. The CDR3 is 15 amino acids. Trimming stripped 0 bases from V and 6 bases from J, with 12 bases between. Germline assignment: CDR1 LNHDA and CDR2 SQIVND (reference sequence). This CDR3 reads CASSIDREGSQPQHF. Here the CDR3 DNA reads TGTGCCAGTAGTATAGATCGAGAGGGATCTCAGCCCCAGCATTTT. The full variable domain, completed using reference TRBV19 and TRBJ1-5, is DGGITQSPKYLFRKEGQNVTLSCEQNLNHDAMYWYRQDPGQGLRLIYYSQIVNDFQKGDIAEGYSVSREKKESFPLTVTSAQKNPTAFYLCASSIDREGSQPQHFGDGTRLSIL.

This clone was observed once. This chain joins TRBV19 and TRBJ1-1; no clear D. This CDR3 is built from 13 residues. Trimming removed 9 bases at V and 0 bases at J, with 11 bases between. Per the germline V gene, CDR1 is LNHDA and CDR2 is SQIVND (reference sequence). As DNA, the CDR3 is TGTGCCAGCACCGAGGGTTTGAACACTGAAGCTTTCTTT. Translating gives CASTEGLNTEAFF.

This clone was seen more than once but under ten times. This rearrangement joins TRBV9 to TRBJ1-4, with 10 bases that match TRBD1. This CDR3 contains 15 residues. The germline gives CDR1 SGDLS, CDR2 YYNGEE. The ends lost 3 bases at V and 6 bases at J; junction bases unmatched: 5. In DNA, the CDR3 is TGTGCCAGCAGCGGCACGGGACAGGGGTATGAAAAACTGTTTTTT. Residues: CASSGTGQGYEKLFF.

The chain has TRBV6-5 and TRBJ2-7, with TRBD2 as a possible D gene (5 bases). Germline CDR1 reads MNHEY; CDR2 reads SVGAGI. This CDR3 comprises 14 residues. Trimming pared 7 bases from V and 6 bases from J, leaving 19 bases between. The CDR3 region is CASTTGSWVLEQYF. The CDR3, as DNA: TGTGCCAGCACGACGGGGTCGTGGGTTCTCGAGCAGTACTTC.

The V call is TRBV4-1, the J call TRBJ1-1; 7 bases are shared with TRBD1. V trimming: 2 bases; J trimming: 4 bases; junction bases outside the gene matches: 10. Per the germline V gene, CDR1 is MGHRA and CDR2 is YSYEKL. The CDR3 is 16 residues long. DNA for the CDR3: TGCGCCAGCAGCCAACGTTACCGACAGGGTATCACTGAAGCTTTCTTT. This codes for CASSQRYRQGITEAFF.

This chain uses TRBV5-1 with TRBJ2-7; TRBD2 is a possible D gene (5 bases). CDR3 size: 15 residues. CDR1 is SGHRS and CDR2 is YFSETQ in the germline V gene. Trimming pared 4 bases from V and 0 bases from J, leaving 14 bases between. The CDR3 region has the DNA TGCGCCAGCAGCGTTCGTGGGAGAAGCTCCTACGAGCAGTACTTC. Encoded protein: CASSVRGRSSYEQYF.

The chain employs TRBV5-1 and TRBJ2-7, with 7 bases matching TRBD1. The V and J ends lost 1 base and 2 bases, in that order; junction bases with no gene match: 21. The CDR3 extends over 20 amino acids. Germline values: CDR1 SGHRS, CDR2 YFSETQ. The CDR3 is CASSLLSEMSRQGCTYEQYF. DNA of the CDR3: TGCGCCAGCAGCTTGTTGTCCGAAATGTCAAGACAGGGCTGCACCTACGAGCAGTACTTC.

This clone was recorded a few times. The CDR3 here is CASSFTRRADTEAFF. CDR3 bases: TGTGCCAGCAGTTTTACCCGCAGGGCAGACACTGAAGCTTTCTTT. The V gene is TRBV28, the J gene TRBJ1-1; TRBD1 might be the D (5 bases). This CDR3 is built from 15 residues. Germline lookup yields CDR1 MDHEN and CDR2 SYDVKM. Deletions cut 3 bases from V and 3 bases from J, with 14 bases between.

The V call is TRBV27, the J call TRBJ2-6; 8 bases line up with TRBD2. The trim removed 2 bases at V and 9 bases at J, leaving 18 bases unmatched. Germline V CDR1 and CDR2: MNHEY, SMNVEV (reference sequence). The CDR3 has 19 residues. In DNA form, the CDR3 reads TGTGCCAGCAGTTTAAAGGAACCGGGACTAGTCAGTTGGGGCAACGTCCTGACTTTC. It yields the protein CASSLKEPGLVSWGNVLTF.

The CDR3: CASSQELGLNTEAFF. In nucleotides, the CDR3 is TGTGCCAGCAGCCAAGAGCTTGGCTTGAACACTGAAGCTTTCTTT. V is TRBV14 and J is TRBJ1-1; D unclear. The CDR3 consists of 15 residues. The V end lost 0 bases, the J end lost 0 bases, and 8 bases lay between the germline ends. Germline loops: CDR1 SGHDN, CDR2 FVKESK.

For the CDR3, the DNA is TGTGCCAGCTCACCTAGAGGACAGGCATCAGGAGGCTACACCTTC. Residues: CASSPRGQASGGYTF. The V call is TRBV18, the J call TRBJ1-2, with TRBD1 matching 7 bases. The germline gives CDR1 KGHSH, CDR2 LQKENI. The CDR3 totals 15 residues. V shed 3 bases and J 8 bases; nucleotides not matched to a gene: 12.

This clone has more than one count but fewer than ten. J is TRBJ1-6 and V is TRBV4-2; TRBD1 matches 10 bases. The germline CDR1 and CDR2 sequences are LGHNA and YNFKEQ. Trimming took 4 bases from V and 2 from J; bases not matched to a gene: 11. This CDR3 is built from 19 residues. CDR3 sequence reads: CASSPGQGMGPAYNSPLHF. The CDR3 DNA sequence: TGTGCCAGCAGCCCGGGACAGGGGATGGGGCCGGCCTATAATTCACCCCTCCACTTT.

The gene calls are TRBV11-2 and TRBJ2-6, with D possibly matching TRBD2 (5 bases). This CDR3 has 19 residues. Germline V CDR1 and CDR2: SGHAT, FQNNGV. V lost 1 base to trimming and J lost 0 bases, with 16 bases between them. The DNA for the CDR3 is TGTGCCAGCAGCTTAGCCCGGGGAGACCGCCCCTCTGGGGCCAACGTCCTGACTTTC. Translation: CASSLARGDRPSGANVLTF.

V and J are TRBV4-1 and TRBJ2-3; D unclear. V was shortened by 1 base and J by 2 bases, with 10 bases between the two germline ends. The CDR3 covers 15 residues. CDR1 is MGHRA and CDR2 is YSYEKL in the germline V gene. CDR3 residues: CASSQVGHNTDTQYF. The CDR3 DNA reads TGCGCCAGCAGCCAAGTCGGTCATAACACAGATACGCAGTATTTT.

The rearrangement joins TRBV19 to TRBJ2-2, with D possibly TRBD1 on 5 matching bases. V shed 5 bases and J shed 4 bases, with 11 bases lying between them. Per the germline V gene, CDR1 is LNHDA and CDR2 is SQIVND (reference sequence). CDR3 length equals 14 residues. The CDR3 DNA reads TGTGCCAGTAGTCGGCAGGGCGGCACCGGGGAGCTGTTTTTT. Translation gives CASSRQGGTGELFF.

The chain uses TRBV9 and TRBJ2-1, with 7 bases that match TRBD1. V lost 3 bases to trimming and J lost 9 bases; unmatched junction nucleotides: 6. The germline gives CDR1 SGDLS, CDR2 YYNGEE. CDR3 length equals 13 residues. CDR3 amino acids: CASSGQGLSEQFF. DNA of the CDR3: TGTGCCAGCAGCGGACAGGGTCTAAGTGAGCAGTTCTTC. Variable domain in full (rest from reference TRBV9 and TRBJ2-1): DSGVTQTPKHLITATGQRVTLRCSPRSGDLSVYWYQQSLDQGLQFLIQYYNGEERAKGNILERFSAQQFPDLHSELNLSSLELGDSALYFCASSGQGLSEQFFGPGTRLTVL.

The V call is TRBV12-5, the J call TRBJ2-5; 8 bases agree with TRBD2. Germline lookup yields CDR1 LGHNT and CDR2 FRNRAP. The CDR3 is 13 residues long. V lost 5 bases to trimming and J lost 9 bases; unmatched junction nucleotides: 8. This chain's CDR3 is CASGLGREGAQYF. DNA for the CDR3: TGTGCTAGTGGTCTAGGCCGGGAGGGAGCCCAGTACTTC.

This chain links TRBV11-2 with TRBJ2-1; TRBD2 is a possible D gene (6 bases). Trimming stripped 5 bases from V and 1 base from J, with 18 bases between. CDR1 and CDR2 from the germline V gene are SGHAT and FQNNGV. The CDR3 sequence is 17 residues long. CDR3 sequence (DNA): TGTGCCAGCAGCGCAAGAAGTAGCGGCGGGTCCTACAATGAGCAGTTCTTC. Its protein product is CASSARSSGGSYNEQFF.

This clone turned up a few times. This rearrangement joins TRBV12-3 or TRBV12-4 to TRBJ1-1; D might be TRBD1 (5 bases). The CDR3 runs 13 residues. Trimming removed 3 bases at V and 4 bases at J, with 9 bases between. The CDR3 sequence is CASSLGPSTEAFF. The CDR3 region has the DNA TGTGCCAGCAGTTTGGGGCCTTCCACTGAAGCTTTCTTT.

The chain links TRBV27 to TRBJ2-3; TRBD1 matches 8 bases. V gave up 5 bases and J gave up 1 base; unmatched junction bases: 5. CDR1 MNHEY and CDR2 SMNVEV come from the germline V gene (reference sequence). The CDR3 has 15 residues. CDR3 loop: CASSEPGQGTDTQYF. The DNA of the CDR3 is TGTGCCAGCAGTGAACCGGGACAGGGCACAGATACGCAGTATTTT.

This chain joins TRBV27 and TRBJ1-5; tentative D call: TRBD1 (5 bases). This CDR3 region has 13 residues. The germline gives CDR1 MNHEY, CDR2 SMNVEV (reference sequence). The ends were cut back, 6 bases at V and 3 bases at J, with 9 bases in the middle. The CDR3 DNA reads TGTGCCAGCAGCAGGGTCAACAATCAGCCCCAGCATTTT. This gives the protein CASSRVNNQPQHF.

The chain is built from TRBV29-1 and TRBJ2-5; possible D gene TRBD2, 5 bases. V lost 4 bases, J lost 5 bases, and 8 bases lay in between. Germline-derived CDR1 and CDR2 are SQVTM and ANQGSEA. The CDR3 loop spans 11 amino acids. CDR3 bases: TGCAGCGTTGGAACGGGGGAGACCCAGTACTTC. Its protein product is CSVGTGETQYF.

The chain combines TRBV28 with TRBJ1-2, with TRBD1 matching over 9 bases. CDR3 length equals 15 residues. V lost 6 bases and J lost 4; bases outside the gene matches: 9. Per the germline V gene, CDR1 is MDHEN and CDR2 is SYDVKM. DNA of the CDR3: TGTGCCAGCAGACCCTCCGGGACAGGGACCTATGGCTACACCTTC. This translates into CASRPSGTGTYGYTF.